This TCR beta chain was obtained from a study of T cells in Graves' hyperthyroidism and ophthalmopathy. This CDR3 region has 13 residues. V lost 2 bases to trimming and J lost 7 bases, with 11 bases between them. Germline V gives CDR1 MNHNY, CDR2 SVGAGI (reference sequence). Authors of the study amplified TCR beta CDR3 regions from RNA transcripts. When the TCR CDR3 underwent first-round RT-PCR, the HTBI primer set was used. TCRdb re-called the multiplex PCR reads with MiXCR, one entry per CDR3 protein. Of 650,000 to 850,000 distinct CDR3 sequences in the sample, around 20% are singletons; the top ten hold around 17%. General observations from the study: Using 13 V-J features, a model discriminated ophthalmopathy from stable hyperthyroidism. Most thyroid clonotypes expanded above 0.001 were also detected in blood. For ophthalmopathy, model prediction preceded onset by a median roughly 6.3 months.

This clonotype has a count of ten or more. As yet, its antigen is unknown. The chain has TRBV6-6 and TRBJ1-1; D gene uncertain. Input material: blood. The TCR sequence derives from a woman in her fifties or sixties with Graves' hyperthyroidism that later progressed to Graves' ophthalmopathy. Written as DNA, the CDR3 is TGTGCCAGCAGTTACGATGCGGAGGATGAAGCTTTCTTT. It is translated as CASSYDAEDEAFF.